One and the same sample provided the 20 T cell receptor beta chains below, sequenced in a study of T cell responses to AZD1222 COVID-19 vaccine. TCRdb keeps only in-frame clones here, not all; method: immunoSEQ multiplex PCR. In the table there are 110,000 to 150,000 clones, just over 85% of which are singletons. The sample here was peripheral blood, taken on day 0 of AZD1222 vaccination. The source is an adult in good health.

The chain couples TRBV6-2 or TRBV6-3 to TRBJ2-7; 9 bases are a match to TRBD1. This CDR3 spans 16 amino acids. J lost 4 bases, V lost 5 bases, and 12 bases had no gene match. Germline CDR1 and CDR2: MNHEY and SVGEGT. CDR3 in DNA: TGTGCCAGCAGTCAGACGAAGGGGACAGGGCGGTACGAGCAGTACTTC. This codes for CASSQTKGTGRYEQYF.

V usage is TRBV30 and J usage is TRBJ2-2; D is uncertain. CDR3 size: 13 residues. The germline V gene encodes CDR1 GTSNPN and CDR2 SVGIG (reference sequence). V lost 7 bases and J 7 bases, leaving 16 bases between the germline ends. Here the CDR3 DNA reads TGTGCCTACCAAGAAAAACAAAACGGGGAGCTGTTTTTT. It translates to CAYQEKQNGELFF.

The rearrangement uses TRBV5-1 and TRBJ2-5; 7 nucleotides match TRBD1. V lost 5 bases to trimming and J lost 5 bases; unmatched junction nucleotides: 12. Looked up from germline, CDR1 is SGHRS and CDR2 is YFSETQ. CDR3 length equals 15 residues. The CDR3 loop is CASRYRDSPRETQYF. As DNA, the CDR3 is TGCGCCAGCAGATACCGGGACAGCCCACGGGAGACCCAGTACTTC.

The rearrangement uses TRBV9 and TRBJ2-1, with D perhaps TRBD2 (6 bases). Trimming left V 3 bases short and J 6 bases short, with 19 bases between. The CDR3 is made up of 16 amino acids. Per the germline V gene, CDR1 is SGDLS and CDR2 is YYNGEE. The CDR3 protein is CASSARDLPSGNEQFF. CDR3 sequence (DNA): TGTGCCAGCAGCGCCCGGGACTTGCCCTCAGGCAATGAGCAGTTCTTC.

The CDR3 coding sequence is TGTGCCAGCAGCGTAGGGGTACCTAATTCACCCCTCCACTTT. Residues: CASSVGVPNSPLHF. The rearrangement uses TRBV9 and TRBJ1-6, with D unclear. This CDR3 has 14 residues. Germline CDR1 SGDLS, CDR2 YYNGEE. The germline V and J ends were trimmed by 0 bases and 6 bases, with 7 bases remaining between them.

The DNA of the CDR3 is TGTGCCAGCAGTTACTCGCGGTCAGGGGGCACCGGGGAGCTGTTTTTT. This encodes CASSYSRSGGTGELFF. This chain uses TRBV6-5 with TRBJ2-2, with 7 bases lining up with TRBD1. This CDR3 is 16 amino acids long. Germline V CDR1 and CDR2: MNHEY, SVGAGI. V lost 0 bases and J lost 4; bases outside the gene matches: 5.

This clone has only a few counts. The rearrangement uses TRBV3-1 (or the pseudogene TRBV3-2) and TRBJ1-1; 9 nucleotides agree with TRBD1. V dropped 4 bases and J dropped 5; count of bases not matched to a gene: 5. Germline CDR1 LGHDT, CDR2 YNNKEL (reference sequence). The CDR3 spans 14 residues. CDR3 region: CASSPQGALTEAFF. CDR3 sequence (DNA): TGTGCCAGCAGCCCACAGGGGGCGTTAACTGAAGCTTTCTTT.

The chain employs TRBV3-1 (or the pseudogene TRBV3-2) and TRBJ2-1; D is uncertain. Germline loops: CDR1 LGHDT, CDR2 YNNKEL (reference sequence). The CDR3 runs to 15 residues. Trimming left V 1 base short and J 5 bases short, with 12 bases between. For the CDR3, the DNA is TGTGCCAGCAGCCAAGTCCCAACTGGGGACAATGAGCAGTTCTTC. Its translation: CASSQVPTGDNEQFF.

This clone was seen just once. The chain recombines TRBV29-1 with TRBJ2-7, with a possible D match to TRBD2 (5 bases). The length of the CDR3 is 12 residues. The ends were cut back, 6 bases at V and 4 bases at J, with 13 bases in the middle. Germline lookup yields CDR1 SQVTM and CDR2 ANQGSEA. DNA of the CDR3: TGCAGCGTCCTATCGGGGAAATACGAGCAGTACTTC. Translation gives CSVLSGKYEQYF.

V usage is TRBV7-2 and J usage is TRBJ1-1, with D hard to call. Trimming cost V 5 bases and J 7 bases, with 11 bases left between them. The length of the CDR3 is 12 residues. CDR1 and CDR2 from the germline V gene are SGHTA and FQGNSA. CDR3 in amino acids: CASSPYELEAFF. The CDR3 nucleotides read TGTGCCAGCAGCCCCTATGAACTTGAAGCTTTCTTT.

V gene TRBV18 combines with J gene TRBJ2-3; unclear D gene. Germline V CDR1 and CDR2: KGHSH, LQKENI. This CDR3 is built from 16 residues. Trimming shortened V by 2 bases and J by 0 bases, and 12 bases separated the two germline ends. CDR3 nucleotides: TGTGCCAGCTCACCATTCGACATCACTAGCACAGATACGCAGTATTTT. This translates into CASSPFDITSTDTQYF.

CDR3 DNA sequence: TGTGCCAGCAGTTATGTTAGCGGGTCCGGGGAGCTGTTTTTT. It specifies CASSYVSGSGELFF. The rearrangement links TRBV6-2 or TRBV6-3 to TRBJ2-2; 7 bases are a match to TRBD2. The CDR3 runs to 14 residues. CDR1 MNHEY and CDR2 SVGEGT come from the germline V gene. V lost 3 bases to trimming and J lost 6 bases; unmatched junction nucleotides: 4.

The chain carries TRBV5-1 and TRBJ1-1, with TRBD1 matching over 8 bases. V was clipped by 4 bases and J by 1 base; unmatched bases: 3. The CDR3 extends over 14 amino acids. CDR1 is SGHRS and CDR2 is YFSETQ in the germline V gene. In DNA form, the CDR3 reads TGCGCCAGCAGCGACGACAGGGGGAACACTGAAGCTTTCTTT. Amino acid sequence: CASSDDRGNTEAFF. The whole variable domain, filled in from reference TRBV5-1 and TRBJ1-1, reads KAGVTQTPRYLIKTRGQQVTLSCSPISGHRSVSWYQQTPGQGLQFLFEYFSETQRNKGNFPGRFSGRQFSNSRSEMNVSTLELGDSALYLCASSDDRGNTEAFFGQGTRLTVV.

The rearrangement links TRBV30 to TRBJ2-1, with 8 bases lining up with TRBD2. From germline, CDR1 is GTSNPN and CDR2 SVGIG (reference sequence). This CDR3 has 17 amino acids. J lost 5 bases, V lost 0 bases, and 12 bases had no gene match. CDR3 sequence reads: CAWSVKTGGRKNNEQFF. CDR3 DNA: TGTGCCTGGAGTGTAAAGACGGGCGGGAGGAAGAACAATGAGCAGTTCTTC.

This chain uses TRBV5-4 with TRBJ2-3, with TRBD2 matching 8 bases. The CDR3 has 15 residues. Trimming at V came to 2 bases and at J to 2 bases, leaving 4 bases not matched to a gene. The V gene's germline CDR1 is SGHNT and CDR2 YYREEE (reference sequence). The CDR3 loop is CASSLLADSTDTQYF. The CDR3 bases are TGTGCCAGCAGCTTACTAGCGGACTCCACAGATACGCAGTATTTT.

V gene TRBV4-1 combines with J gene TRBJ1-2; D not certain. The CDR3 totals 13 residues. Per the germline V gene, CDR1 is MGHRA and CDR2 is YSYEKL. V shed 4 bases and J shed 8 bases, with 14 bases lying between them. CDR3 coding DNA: TGCGCCAGCAGCCCGATCCCAGGTGGGGGCTACACCTTC. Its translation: CASSPIPGGGYTF.

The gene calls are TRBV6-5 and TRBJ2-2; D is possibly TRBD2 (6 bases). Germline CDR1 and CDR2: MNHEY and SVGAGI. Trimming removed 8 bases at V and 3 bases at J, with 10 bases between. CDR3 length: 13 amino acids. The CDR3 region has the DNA TGTGCCAGCCATGGAGGGGACACCGGGGAGCTGTTTTTT. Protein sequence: CASHGGDTGELFF.

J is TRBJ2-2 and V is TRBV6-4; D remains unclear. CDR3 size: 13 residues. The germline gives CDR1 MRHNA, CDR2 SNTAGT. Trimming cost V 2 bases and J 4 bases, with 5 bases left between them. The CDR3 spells CASSDRATGELFF. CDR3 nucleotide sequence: TGTGCCAGCAGTGACAGGGCCACCGGGGAGCTGTTTTTT.

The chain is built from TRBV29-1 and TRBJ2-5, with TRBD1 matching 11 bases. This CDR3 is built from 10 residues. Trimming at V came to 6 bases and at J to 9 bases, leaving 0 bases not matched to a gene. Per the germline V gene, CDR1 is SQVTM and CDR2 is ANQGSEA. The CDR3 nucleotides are TGCAGCGTGGGACAGGGGGCCCAGTACTTC. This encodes CSVGQGAQYF.

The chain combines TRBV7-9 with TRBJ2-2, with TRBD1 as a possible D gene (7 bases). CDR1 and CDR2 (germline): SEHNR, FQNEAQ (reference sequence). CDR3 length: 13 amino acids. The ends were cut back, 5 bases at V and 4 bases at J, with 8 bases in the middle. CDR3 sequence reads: CASSQGGTGELFF. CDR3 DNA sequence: TGTGCCAGCAGCCAGGGGGGCACCGGGGAGCTGTTTTTT.